This T cell receptor beta chain was captured by sequencing in a study of beta chain features in type 1 diabetes (dated by TCRdb to about 2018). Looking at the study overall: No differences in mean age, gender distribution, total cell number or subset yield were found between patients and healthy donors. A total of 107,917,701 sorted cells were examined across all samples, and the number of cells per subset was strongly correlated with RNA yield. Whereas all 28 donors provided naive and central memory subsets, regulatory and stem cell-like memory subsets were isolated from just 8 patients and roughly 8 healthy donors. In the study, TCRB repertoires of sorted circulating CD4+ T cell subsets from recently diagnosed type 1 diabetes patients were compared with those of matched healthy donors.

Each donor gave one peripheral blood draw, averaging roughly 100 mL, which was collected into heparinised tubes. Naive, central memory, regulatory and stem cell-like memory CD4+ T cells were sorted on a BD FACSAria II using a panel including CD45RO, CCR7, CD25, CD127, CD95 and CD27. All sorted populations exceeded 98% purity. PBMCs were isolated right away by Lymphoprep density gradient centrifugation and were stained directly, without culture. Samples were stained and sorted in pairs, with one healthy donor and one patient per experiment, so that batch effects were minimized. The research as a whole found: At VDJ recombination sites, type 1 diabetes patients had fewer insertions and more deleted nucleotides, which implies abnormalities in thymic rearrangement. PCR might favor shorter templates, but patient and control samples were amplified and corrected together, so any skew would affect both groups equally. The naive, central memory and regulatory TCRB repertoires appeared to resemble one another more closely among patients than among healthy donors. Because cDNA was sequenced instead of genomic DNA, highly expressing activated cells could be over-represented, though the groups showed no difference in activation or CD3 levels. Because small numbers of individuals were included in the HLA sub-analyses, any influence of HLA type on TCRB rearrangement was left unresolved. In all four CD4+ subsets, TCRB CDR3 length was moderately but significantly shorter in type 1 diabetes patients.

To note about this clone: The antigen this receptor binds is unknown. No base quality information exists; no much larger clone differs at one position.

The entire amount of isolated RNA was reverse transcribed using the High Capacity cDNA Reverse Transcription Kit, so the sequenced TCRB transcripts were expressed ones. Deep immunoSEQ sequencing was performed on naive, central memory and regulatory T cell samples, with an average of around 3.4 million total reads per sample. Sorted cells were lysed in RLT buffer and RNA was extracted with DNase-treated RNeasy Micro or Mini kits, depending on cell number. Each cell subset was processed on its own to prevent cross-contamination, while patient and healthy donor samples were processed together. The immunoSEQ multiplex PCR was used to amplify TCRB sequences from cDNA, generating 87-bp fragments that spanned the CDR3 region. The amplicons were sequenced using the Illumina HiSeq platform. Under the source paper's analysis protocol: Synthetic template baselines were used to correct PCR bias computationally, reads within Hamming distance 2 were collapsed together, and singletons that could not be merged were discarded. By aligning reads against IMGT, V, D and J genes, CDR3 length, and insertions or deletions at six rearrangement sites were assigned. Within each subset, clonotype counts were normalized to sorted cell number, and only after that were true diversity and Gini coefficients computed with the tcR R package. Repertoire sharing was quantified using the overlap coefficient calculated on TCRB nucleotide sequences. Out-of-frame TCRB sequences from naive cells were analyzed to stand in for the pre-selection repertoire. Here the immuneACCESS table is served through TCRdb, limited to in-frame sequences with V and J called. Missing clones are a known gap in these copies; in checked studies unresolved V genes cover under half, and the rest lacks a known reason. V, J and clone size are those of that table, while D and trimming were read from the DNA. The sample table contains about 660,000 clones; only one count was recorded for more than 12% of them. Approximately 0.042% of the sample is held by the ten biggest clonotypes.

This TCR was recovered from a man aged 18 to 30 with type 1 diabetes. Sequencing used naive CD4+ T cells from blood. This sample's cell subset or site label indicates: true naive CD4+ T cells.

DNA sequence: TGTGCCAGCAGCTTAGTAGGCCAGGGGTATCAGCCCCAGCATTTT. Translated, it reads CASSLVGQGYQPQHF. The V and J segments used are TRBV7-2 and TRBJ1-5; the D segment could be TRBD1, given 6 matching bases. CDR1 and CDR2 are drawn from the germline V gene: SGHTA, FQGNSA. From its cysteine to its phenylalanine, the CDR3 spans 15 amino acids. The DNA shown is the 45-base CDR3, in frame from base 1. Relative to germline, V is 1 base shorter and J is 5 bases shorter, with 12 bases between their ends.